This TCR beta chain was identified during a study of blood T cell repertoires in COVID-19. The overall study: Spain, Italy and the United States supplied samples that represented acute and convalescent COVID-19. PBMCs, B-cell-depleted T cells, or T cells provided the cDNA or gDNA that made up the material.

Methods used by the authors: Estimated nucleated cell counts came from reference gene primer amplification. The table came from immunoSEQ multiplex PCR; TCRdb's copy has only in-frame clones and leaves some out. V and J calls and clone size are copied from that table; D and trimming were computed from the DNA. The sample contains some 200,000 clones, about 87% of which appear only once. Trimming pared 5 bases from V and 7 bases from J, leaving 11 bases between. CDR1 DFQATT and CDR2 SNEGSKA come from the germline V gene (reference sequence). This CDR3 is built from 11 residues. The material sequenced was peripheral blood. The clonotype was recovered from a man aged 35 to 55 with active or convalescent COVID-19. V usage is TRBV20-1 and J usage is TRBJ1-2; D is unclear. CDR3 amino acids: CSAPNSGGYTF. The DNA for the CDR3 is TGCAGTGCTCCGAATTCAGGTGGCTACACCTTC.